The 21 T cell receptor beta chains reported below all come from one sample, sequenced in a study of cytomegalovirus exposure and HLA in healthy donors. The method was immunoSEQ multiplex PCR; TCRdb's version includes in-frame clones alone and lacks a portion of them. The sample carries 100,000 to 120,000 clones, under 97% recorded once. Material for sequencing was PBMCs. These receptors were taken from a woman under 30 in good health and CMV-seronegative.

The J gene is TRBJ2-7, the V gene TRBV27; 9 nucleotides line up with TRBD1. V shed 5 bases, J shed 3 bases, and the junction held 5 bases outside the gene matches. Germline V gene data show CDR1 as MNHEY and CDR2 as SMNVEV (reference sequence). This CDR3 region has 14 residues. CDR3 sequence: CASSPGTGFYEQYF. CDR3 DNA: TGTGCCAGCAGTCCCGGGACAGGGTTCTACGAGCAGTACTTC.

V is TRBV4-3 and J is TRBJ1-3; TRBD1 matches at 7 bases. The germline CDR1 and CDR2 sequences are LGHNA and YSLEER. The CDR3 covers 17 residues. V was pared by 1 base and J by 0 bases, with 6 bases of the junction left unmatched. The CDR3 here is CASSQGQGQISGNTIYF. The CDR3 nucleotides are TGCGCCAGCAGCCAAGGACAGGGACAGATCTCTGGAAACACCATATATTTT.

The sample holds a few counts of this clone. V gene TRBV7-3 combines with J gene TRBJ1-2; 8 nucleotides agree with TRBD1. CDR3 length: 14 amino acids. Unmatched junction bases numbered 3, after V lost 0 bases and J lost 6 bases. Germline values: CDR1 SGHTA, CDR2 FQGTGA. CDR3 DNA sequence: TGTGCCAGCAGCTTAACGTCGACAGGGGATGGCTACACCTTC. Protein sequence: CASSLTSTGDGYTF.

The CDR3, as DNA: TGTGCCAGCAGTTTGGGACTTCGGGCCCAGCATTTT. It is translated as CASSLGLRAQHF. The chain uses TRBV28 and TRBJ1-5; D might be TRBD1 (5 bases). The V end was cut by 3 bases, the J end by 11 bases, with 11 bases between. The CDR3 contains 12 residues. Germline CDR1 MDHEN, CDR2 SYDVKM.

The chain links TRBV9 to TRBJ2-7; 8 nucleotides align to TRBD2. Trimming took 2 bases from V and 2 from J; bases not matched to a gene: 9. The CDR3 has 16 residues. Germline lookup yields CDR1 SGDLS and CDR2 YYNGEE. In DNA form, the CDR3 reads TGTGCCAGCAGCGTCGGAATACCGGGACTAGCCTACGAGCAGTACTTC. Protein: CASSVGIPGLAYEQYF.

The V and J genes are TRBV4-2 and TRBJ2-4; 7 positions agree with TRBD2. V lost 1 base and J lost 8; bases outside the gene matches: 14. CDR1 and CDR2 (germline): LGHNA, YNFKEQ. This CDR3 comprises 17 residues. The DNA of the CDR3 is TGTGCCAGCAGCCAAGCGGCGAGCGGGGTACGCAGAGACATTCAGTACTTC. Its translation: CASSQAASGVRRDIQYF.

The chain combines TRBV4-1 with TRBJ2-2; 11 bases align to TRBD2. The germline gives CDR1 MGHRA, CDR2 YSYEKL. CDR3 length: 17 residues. J gave up 5 bases and V 5 bases, and 10 bases lay outside the gene matches. The CDR3 DNA follows: TGCGCCAGCAGCGAACCTTCTAGCGGGGGGAGGACCGGGGAGCTGTTTTTT. It specifies CASSEPSSGGRTGELFF.

The V call is TRBV6-6, the J call TRBJ1-4; no clear D gene. Germline CDR1 is MNHNY and CDR2 is SVGAGI (reference sequence). This CDR3 spans 13 amino acids. V lost 4 bases to trimming and J lost 6 bases, with 9 bases between them. CDR3 coding DNA: TGTGCCAGCAGTTTTGGGAGGGATGAAAAACTGTTTTTT. It yields the protein CASSFGRDEKLFF.

Of note for this clone: The DNA is left out, because the CDR3 cannot be placed on it with certainty; the CDR3 is given as TCRdb lists it. The J gene is TRBJ2-7, the V gene TRBV19; TRBD1 was called by the table and not checked on the DNA. The CDR3 numbers 16 amino acids, ends counted. The germline V gene encodes CDR1 LNHDA and CDR2 SQIVND (reference sequence). CDR3 sequence reads: CASSIGFGQGSYEQYF.

This chain connects TRBV28 to TRBJ1-5, with D hard to call. V dropped 3 bases and J dropped 4 bases, with 13 bases sitting between them. In germline, CDR1 is MDHEN, CDR2 SYDVKM. The length of the CDR3 is 15 residues. The CDR3 bases are TGTGCCAGCAGTTTCGACGGGAGTAGAAATCAGCCCCAGCATTTT. Translated: CASSFDGSRNQPQHF. Full variable domain (missing parts from reference TRBV28 and TRBJ1-5): DVKVTQSSRYLVKRTGEKVFLECVQDMDHENMFWYRQDPGLGLRLIYFSYDVKMKEKGDIPEGYSVSREKKERFSLILESASTNQTSMYLCASSFDGSRNQPQHFGDGTRLSIL.

This rearrangement joins TRBV7-2 to TRBJ1-2; 9 nucleotides match TRBD1. This CDR3 region has 15 residues. Germline CDR1 and CDR2: SGHTA and FQGNSA. Trimming cost V 1 base and J 7 bases; bases outside gene matches: 7. CDR3 sequence reads: CASSLGPRDRVGYTF. Written as DNA, the CDR3 is TGTGCCAGCAGCTTAGGCCCCCGGGACAGGGTTGGCTACACCTTC.

This clone was found once. The V and J genes are TRBV11-2 and TRBJ2-7; 8 nucleotides line up with TRBD1. There are 15 residues in the CDR3. Germline-derived CDR1 and CDR2 are SGHAT and FQNNGV. Losses at the gene ends were 3 bases for V and 1 base for J; bases not matched to a gene: 5. CDR3 region: CASSLGQALSYEQYF. The CDR3 nucleotides are TGTGCCAGCAGCTTGGGACAGGCACTTTCCTACGAGCAGTACTTC.

The V call is TRBV28, the J call TRBJ2-7; 9 bases are shared with TRBD1. From germline, CDR1 is MDHEN and CDR2 SYDVKM. V gave up 5 bases and J gave up 0 bases; unmatched junction bases: 8. CDR3 size: 16 residues. DNA for the CDR3: TGTGCCAGCAGTCCGTATCCGGGACAGGGCTCCTACGAGCAGTACTTC. Protein product: CASSPYPGQGSYEQYF.

This sequence joins TRBV30 and TRBJ1-1; the D gene is possibly TRBD1 (5 bases). This CDR3 has 12 amino acids. Trimming removed 8 bases at V and 1 base at J, with 11 bases between. CDR1 and CDR2 (germline): GTSNPN, SVGIG (reference sequence). DNA of the CDR3: TGTGCCGGATTAGGACAGAACACTGAAGCTTTCTTT. Protein product: CAGLGQNTEAFF.

V and J are TRBV6-5 and TRBJ1-1, with D perhaps TRBD1 (6 bases). The germline V and J ends were trimmed by 0 bases and 4 bases, with 12 bases remaining between them. This CDR3 is 15 amino acids long. Germline values: CDR1 MNHEY, CDR2 SVGAGI. DNA for the CDR3: TGTGCCAGCAGTTACTCGTCTGGGGGGGCCACTGAAGCTTTCTTT. It yields the protein CASSYSSGGATEAFF.

The table lists this clone with a count of one. The CDR3 nucleotides read TGTGCCAGCAGTCAGGGGATTGACACTGAAGCTTTCTTT. Its translation is CASSQGIDTEAFF. The chain links TRBV6-1 to TRBJ1-1, with TRBD1 as a possible D gene (6 bases). V lost 5 bases and J 3 bases, leaving 10 bases between the germline ends. Germline CDR1 MNHNS, CDR2 SASEGT. The CDR3 covers 13 residues.

The chain carries TRBV10-2 and TRBJ2-7; maybe TRBD1 (5 bases). The CDR3 contains 13 residues. Germline assignment: CDR1 WSHSY and CDR2 SAAADI. Trimming shortened V by 6 bases and J by 2 bases, and 11 bases separated the two germline ends. In DNA form, the CDR3 reads TGCGCCAGCAGCTCCGGACACACCTACGAGCAGTACTTC. This gives the protein CASSSGHTYEQYF.

CDR3 protein: CASSSGGTREGTQYF. CDR3 bases: TGCGCCAGCAGTTCGGGGGGGACTAGAGAGGGGACCCAGTACTTC. The J gene is TRBJ2-5, the V gene TRBV5-1; 8 nucleotides line up with TRBD2. The V segment lost 5 bases and the J segment 7 bases; nucleotides outside the gene matches: 13. CDR3 size: 15 residues. Germline CDR1 reads SGHRS; CDR2 reads YFSETQ.

The DNA for the CDR3 is TGCGCCAGCAGCCCAGCGACGCCTGGAAACACCATATATTTT. It codes for CASSPATPGNTIYF. V and J are TRBV4-1 and TRBJ1-3; D ambiguous. CDR1 is MGHRA, CDR2 YSYEKL, per germline. CDR3 length: 14 residues. V lost 4 bases and J 2 bases, leaving 9 bases between the germline ends.

V is TRBV10-3 and J is TRBJ1-3; 11 nucleotides agree with TRBD1. CDR1 ENHRY and CDR2 SYGVKD come from the germline V gene. This CDR3 comprises 14 residues. V shed 9 bases and J 7 bases; nucleotides not matched to a gene: 8. DNA of the CDR3: TGTGCCATAGCGGAGTGGGACAGGGGGAACACCATATATTTT. Its protein product is CAIAEWDRGNTIYF.

The V call is TRBV21-1, the J call TRBJ1-5. TRBV21-1 is flagged as a pseudogene. CDR3 length: 10 amino acids. CDR3 loop: CASSSVAQHF. CDR3 nucleotides: TGTGCCAGCAGCAGCGTGGCCCAGCATTTT.